This entry is about one T cell receptor (beta chain). This CDR3 has 16 amino acids. Trimming took 5 bases from V and 1 from J; bases not matched to a gene: 10. Germline-derived CDR1 and CDR2 are SGHTA and FQGNSA. This specimen comes from a study of blood T cell repertoires in COVID-19. Some clones are missing from TCRdb's copy, which holds only in-frame ones; the method was immunoSEQ multiplex PCR. The table has 44,000 or so clones, around 85% seen once. The rearrangement uses TRBV7-2 and TRBJ2-5; 7 positions agree with TRBD1. Specimen: peripheral blood. The TCR sequence derives from a man in his fifties with active COVID-19. The CDR3 here is CASSPGQAAIQETQYF. The CDR3 DNA reads TGTGCCAGCAGCCCCGGACAGGCCGCTATCCAAGAGACCCAGTACTTC. The entire variable domain, with the rest obtained from reference TRBV7-2 and TRBJ2-5, is as follows: GAGVSQSPSNKVTEKGKDVELRCDPISGHTALYWYRQSLGQGLEFLIYFQGNSAPDKSGLPSDRFSAERTGGSVSTLTIQRTQQEDSAVYLCASSPGQAAIQETQYFGPGTRLLVL.